The 20 T cell receptor beta chains in this list originate from one sample, sequenced in a study of blood T cell repertoires in COVID-19. Measured with immunoSEQ multiplex PCR; TCRdb has only the in-frame clones, and not every one. The table records just over 90,000 clones, roughly 85% of them present only once. Sequenced input: peripheral blood. The receptors come from a human donor in a cohort sampled during active COVID-19.

In its sample, this clone was seen once. The V and J genes are TRBV7-9 and TRBJ2-7, with 10 bases matching TRBD1. Germline lookup yields CDR1 SEHNR and CDR2 FQNEAQ (reference sequence). V shed 1 base and J 2 bases; nucleotides not matched to a gene: 8. CDR3 length equals 17 residues. The CDR3 protein is CASSLGIGQGGTYEQYF. Here the CDR3 DNA reads TGTGCCAGCAGCTTAGGGATCGGACAGGGGGGCACCTACGAGCAGTACTTC.

The V gene is TRBV9, the J gene TRBJ1-6; no firm D call. CDR1 and CDR2 (germline): SGDLS, YYNGEE. V dropped 2 bases and J dropped 0 bases, with 9 bases sitting between them. This CDR3 spans 16 amino acids. The DNA of the CDR3 is TGTGCCAGCAGCGTGACACAAAGCTCCTATAATTCACCCCTCCACTTT. Its protein product is CASSVTQSSYNSPLHF.

The V and J genes are TRBV28 and TRBJ2-7; 9 positions agree with TRBD1. The CDR3 runs 16 residues. The trim removed 5 bases at V and 1 base at J, leaving 9 bases unmatched. In germline, CDR1 is MDHEN, CDR2 SYDVKM. The CDR3 sequence is CASSIHTGTGSYEQYF. The CDR3 nucleotides read TGTGCCAGCAGTATCCACACCGGGACAGGGTCCTACGAGCAGTACTTC.

The CDR3 sequence: CASSLQGGDEQYF. Written as DNA, the CDR3 is TGCGCCAGCAGCTTGCAAGGAGGCGACGAGCAGTACTTC. The chain employs TRBV5-1 and TRBJ2-7; possible D gene TRBD2, 5 bases. In germline, CDR1 is SGHRS, CDR2 YFSETQ. The length of the CDR3 is 13 residues. The V and J ends lost 1 base and 5 bases respectively, with 10 bases between them.

The chain employs TRBV10-3 and TRBJ2-1; tentative D call: TRBD1 (5 bases). V was pared by 7 bases and J by 6 bases, with 10 bases between. Germline assignment: CDR1 ENHRY and CDR2 SYGVKD. This CDR3 is built from 12 residues. CDR3 sequence: CAIKRGANEQFF. The CDR3 nucleotides read TGTGCCATCAAGCGTGGGGCCAATGAGCAGTTCTTC.

The genes are TRBV30 and TRBJ2-5; no clear D gene. The CDR3 covers 13 residues. V lost 6 bases, J lost 2 bases, and 13 bases lay in between. The germline gives CDR1 GTSNPN, CDR2 SVGIG (reference sequence). This CDR3 is CACSSLGQETQYF. For the CDR3, the DNA is TGTGCCTGCTCGAGCCTCGGTCAAGAGACCCAGTACTTC.

This clone was seen a single time. The V gene is TRBV28, the J gene TRBJ2-1, with 7 bases aligning to TRBD1. CDR1 and CDR2 from the germline V gene are MDHEN and SYDVKM. This CDR3 spans 15 amino acids. The trim removed 3 bases at V and 8 bases at J, leaving 10 bases unmatched. The CDR3 reads CASSFGDRETDEQFF. The CDR3 coding sequence is TGTGCCAGCAGTTTCGGAGACAGGGAAACCGATGAGCAGTTCTTC.

This sequence joins TRBV28 and TRBJ2-1; D perhaps matches TRBD2 (5 bases). Germline V gives CDR1 MDHEN, CDR2 SYDVKM. V was shortened by 5 bases and J by 6 bases, with 17 bases between the two germline ends. The CDR3 extends over 15 amino acids. The CDR3 region has the DNA TGTGCCAGCAGTCCGCTGAGCGGCGAAGGCAATGAGCAGTTCTTC. As protein: CASSPLSGEGNEQFF.

The chain is built from TRBV21-1 and TRBJ2-3; TRBD2 is taken as the D call from the table, unchecked against the DNA. TRBV21-1 is termed a pseudogene. The CDR3 runs to 17 residues. CDR3 sequence reads: CASSNKTGGGVTDTQYF. The CDR3 DNA is TGTGCCAGCAGCAATAAAACTGGGGGGGGTGTGACAGATACGCAGTATTTT.

The chain combines TRBV5-1 with TRBJ2-3, with 10 bases fitting TRBD2. With 4 bases clipped from V and 0 bases from J, the junction kept 5 bases outside the gene matches. This CDR3 comprises 16 residues. Germline V gene data show CDR1 as SGHRS and CDR2 as YFSETQ. This CDR3 reads CASSPPGLASTDTQYF. The CDR3, as DNA: TGCGCCAGCAGCCCCCCGGGACTAGCGAGCACAGATACGCAGTATTTT.

V is TRBV6-5 and J is TRBJ1-2, with D maybe TRBD1 (6 bases). Looked up from germline, CDR1 is MNHEY and CDR2 is SVGAGI. This CDR3 comprises 16 residues. V lost 2 bases and J lost 3, with 16 bases in between. As DNA, the CDR3 is TGTGCCAGCAGTTACCGGGGACAAGCCGGTTACTATGGCTACACCTTC. It yields the protein CASSYRGQAGYYGYTF.

The chain carries TRBV19 and TRBJ2-3, with D possibly matching TRBD2 (7 bases). This CDR3 has 15 residues. Germline CDR1 reads LNHDA; CDR2 reads SQIVND (reference sequence). Between the trimmed V and J ends, which lost 10 bases and 6 bases, there was a span of 23 bases. The CDR3 protein is CATSWGLQGGDTQYF. CDR3 DNA sequence: TGTGCCACCTCCTGGGGACTACAGGGAGGCGATACGCAGTATTTT. Together with reference TRBV19 and TRBJ2-3, the CDR3 gives the full variable domain: DGGITQSPKYLFRKEGQNVTLSCEQNLNHDAMYWYRQDPGQGLRLIYYSQIVNDFQKGDIAEGYSVSREKKESFPLTVTSAQKNPTAFYLCATSWGLQGGDTQYFGPGTRLTVL.

CDR3 in DNA: TGTGCCAGCAGTACGCGAAACAATGAGCAGTTCTTC. Encoded protein: CASSTRNNEQFF. The chain recombines TRBV25-1 with TRBJ2-1; D remains ambiguous. V was clipped by 5 bases and J by 5 bases, with 7 bases between them. From germline, CDR1 is MGHDK and CDR2 SYGVNS. The CDR3 runs to 12 residues. The complete variable domain, with remaining parts taken from reference TRBV25-1 and TRBJ2-1, reads EADIYQTPRYLVIGTGKKITLECSQTMGHDKMYWYQQDPGMELHLIHYSYGVNSTEKGDLSSESTVSRIRTEHFPLTLESARPSHTSQYLCASSTRNNEQFFGPGTRLTVL.

The chain combines TRBV9 with TRBJ2-1, with D perhaps matching TRBD2 (7 bases). The CDR3 has 15 residues. V lost 0 bases and J 10 bases, leaving 17 bases between the germline ends. Germline CDR1 and CDR2: SGDLS and YYNGEE. In nucleotides, the CDR3 is TGTGCCAGCAGCGTAGCTTGGTCGGGGGGCGACGAGCAGTTCTTC. This sequence encodes CASSVAWSGGDEQFF.

The chain uses TRBV30 and TRBJ1-3; 8 bases agree with TRBD1. The CDR3 runs to 18 residues. V lost 5 bases, J lost 6 bases, and 21 bases stayed unmatched. Germline values: CDR1 GTSNPN, CDR2 SVGIG (reference sequence). The CDR3 region has the DNA TGTGCCTGGGCCGGAACGGGGCTCAGGGGGCCGAGTCCAAACACCATATATTTT. It specifies CAWAGTGLRGPSPNTIYF. Based on the CDR3 plus reference TRBV30 and TRBJ1-3, the full variable domain is SQTIHQWPATLVQPVGSPLSLECTVEGTSNPNLYWYRQAAGRGLQLLFYSVGIGQISSEVPQNLSASRPQDRQFILSSKKLLLSDSGFYLCAWAGTGLRGPSPNTIYFGEGSWLTVV.

The rearrangement uses TRBV28 and TRBJ1-3, with a possible D match to TRBD1 (6 bases). Trimming stripped 5 bases from V and 0 bases from J, with 8 bases between. Germline CDR1 is MDHEN and CDR2 is SYDVKM. This CDR3 is 14 amino acids long. The CDR3 DNA reads TGTGCCAGCAGTACAGGGTCCTCTGGAAACACCATATATTTT. The encoded protein is CASSTGSSGNTIYF.

J is TRBJ2-3 and V is TRBV4-1; a possible D gene is TRBD2 (6 bases). Trimming stripped 1 base from V and 3 bases from J, with 8 bases between. The germline gives CDR1 MGHRA, CDR2 YSYEKL. This CDR3 is 14 amino acids long. The CDR3 DNA reads TGCGCCAGCAGCCAAGCGGCGGGAACAGATACGCAGTATTTT. Translation gives CASSQAAGTDTQYF.

The gene calls are TRBV28 and TRBJ2-3, with a weak D call TRBD2 (5 bases). The CDR3 is 15 amino acids. Germline V gene data show CDR1 as MDHEN and CDR2 as SYDVKM. Trimming stripped 5 bases from V and 1 base from J, with 13 bases between. CDR3 bases: TGTGCCAGCAGTGCCGGGATCGCTCGCACAGATACGCAGTATTTT. Protein: CASSAGIARTDTQYF.

This chain joins TRBV15 and TRBJ1-2; D is unresolved. The CDR3 is 12 amino acids. Germline V gives CDR1 LNHNV, CDR2 YYDKDF (reference sequence). The ends were cut back, 5 bases at V and 7 bases at J, with 11 bases in the middle. The CDR3 loop is CATSPGSRGYTF. CDR3 coding DNA: TGTGCCACCAGCCCGGGTTCGCGTGGCTACACCTTC.

This chain uses TRBV6-6 with TRBJ1-1, with TRBD1 matching 8 bases. After removal of 6 bases from V and 4 bases from J, the junction contained 4 bases not matched to a gene. The germline gives CDR1 MNHNY, CDR2 SVGAGI (reference sequence). The CDR3 length is 13 residues. CDR3: CASSTGTGTEAFF. CDR3 in DNA: TGTGCCAGCAGCACCGGGACAGGCACTGAAGCTTTCTTT.